Sequencing of this T cell receptor (beta chain) was carried out in a study of blood T cell repertoires in COVID-19. Assay used: immunoSEQ multiplex PCR; TCRdb lists only in-frame clones, some missing. Of about 110,000 clones listed, over 80% are singletons. Germline loops: CDR1 SGHTA, CDR2 FQGNSA. The ends were cut back, 6 bases at V and 6 bases at J, with 18 bases in the middle. This CDR3 is built from 15 residues. V is TRBV7-2 and J is TRBJ1-5; D uncertain. What was sequenced was peripheral blood. The TCR originated in a woman aged 55 to 70 with acute or convalescent COVID-19. The CDR3: CASRVGAGDRQPQHF. In DNA form, the CDR3 reads TGTGCCAGCAGGGTAGGAGCCGGCGATCGTCAGCCCCAGCATTTT.